This TCR beta chain was profiled in a study of T-cell reconstitution after alpha-beta-depleted transplantation in children. Construction of the TCRbeta library involved unique molecular identifiers. One entry per CDR3 protein, called by TCRdb with MiXCR from the PCR reads. The profile shows 550,000 to 800,000 distinct CDR3 sequences, over 10% of them singletons. This clonotype was found many times. What it binds is not known. The length of the CDR3 is 17 residues. From germline, CDR1 is LNHNV and CDR2 YYDKDF (reference sequence). V shed 0 bases and J 3 bases; nucleotides not matched to a gene: 2. Findings of the study overall: Some patients' high day-60 TCRbeta diversity was attributed to recipient cells surviving conditioning.

This sequence originates from a girl aged 2 to 9 with congenital amegakaryocytic thrombocytopenia, due to receive a stem cell transplant. Here the sequenced sample was PBMCs, taken before TCRalphabeta/CD19-depleted stem cell transplant. The chain combines TRBV15 with TRBJ2-1, with 13 positions matching TRBD2. CDR3 DNA sequence: TGTGCCACCAGCAGAGAACTAGCGGGAGGGATCTACAATGAGCAGTTCTTC. Residues: CATSRELAGGIYNEQFF.